This entry lists 32 T cell receptor beta chains sequenced from one sample in a study of monozygotic twins with inflammatory bowel disease. Each CDR3 protein gets one entry in TCRdb, which reprocessed the 5' RACE reads and gives no DNA. The data include some 170,000 distinct CDR3 sequences; the top ten clones carry approximately 7.4%. The sample taken for sequencing was blood. These receptors all come from a human donor with ulcerative colitis or Crohn's disease, or a healthy co-twin of an affected twin (not recorded which).

The chain carries TRBV5-1 and TRBJ1-2; TCRdb reports TRBD1, a call that lacks DNA to check it against. The CDR3 runs to 15 residues. Looked up from germline, CDR1 is SGHRS and CDR2 is YFSETQ. This CDR3 reads CASSSFLQGNYGYTF.

The chain recombines TRBV24-1 with TRBJ1-2. This CDR3 has 19 residues. Germline V lookup: CDR1 KGHDR, CDR2 SFDVKD. The CDR3 loop reads CTTSDPRTWLGLSNYGYTF.

This chain uses TRBV6-5 with TRBJ2-3; no DNA is available, so the TRBD1 call from TCRdb remains unchecked. This CDR3 contains 14 residues. Germline CDR1 MNHEY, CDR2 SVGAGI. CDR3 region: CASSYDILSSPQYF.

This chain uses TRBV20-1 with TRBJ2-3; TCRdb's D call of TRBD1 is untestable without DNA. This CDR3 is 14 amino acids long. CDR1 and CDR2 (germline): DFQATT, SNEGSKA (reference sequence). The CDR3 loop reads CSARDQNKGNAQYF.

V is TRBV6-1 and J is TRBJ2-1; the D gene TCRdb calls, TRBD2, cannot be checked with no DNA. The CDR3 covers 15 residues. Looked up from germline, CDR1 is MNHNS and CDR2 is SASEGT. The CDR3 reads CASSSTSGIYNEQFF.

The V call is TRBV29-1, the J call TRBJ2-1; TCRdb designates TRBD2, a call that cannot be tested without DNA. The germline V gene encodes CDR1 SQVTM and CDR2 ANQGSEA. This CDR3 has 12 residues. Here the CDR3 reads CSGLDGTNEQFF.

The chain couples TRBV4-3 to TRBJ2-3; the TRBD1 assignment by TCRdb is unverifiable without DNA. The CDR3 is 16 residues long. Germline-derived CDR1 and CDR2 are LGHNA and YSLEER. This CDR3 reads CASSQNRGGDTDTQYF.

The rearrangement links TRBV27 to TRBJ2-3; the D call of TRBD2 rests on TCRdb alone, since no DNA is present to check it. Germline lookup yields CDR1 MNHEY and CDR2 SMNVEV (reference sequence). The CDR3 covers 16 residues. The CDR3 reads CASSPNSGRAKDTQYF.

The gene calls are TRBV18 and TRBJ1-1. Germline V gene data show CDR1 as KGHSH and CDR2 as LQKENI. The CDR3 consists of 13 residues. Here the CDR3 reads CASSPAKNAEAFF.

The rearrangement joins TRBV5-1 to TRBJ1-2; TCRdb names TRBD1, which stays unverified in the absence of DNA. The CDR3 is 13 residues long. The germline V gene has CDR1 SGHRS and CDR2 YFSETQ. Here the CDR3 reads CASSFRDRDGYTF.

The chain joins TRBV7-2 to TRBJ2-1. The germline V gene has CDR1 SGHTA and CDR2 FQGNSA. CDR3 length: 13 amino acids. The CDR3 loop reads CASSSEIYNEQFF.

The chain is built from TRBV20-1 and TRBJ1-2; the D gene TCRdb calls, TRBD1, cannot be checked with no DNA. This CDR3 contains 14 residues. Looked up from germline, CDR1 is DFQATT and CDR2 is SNEGSKA (reference sequence). The CDR3 reads CSARRGTATGGYTF.

The chain joins TRBV28 to TRBJ1-2; the TCRdb D gene call, TRBD1, has no DNA to confirm it. CDR3 size: 13 residues. CDR1 and CDR2 (germline): MDHEN, SYDVKM. The CDR3 region is CASVRVVGYGYTF.

The rearrangement uses TRBV15 and TRBJ1-2; there is no DNA to check the TCRdb D call of TRBD1. Germline CDR1 is LNHNV and CDR2 is YYDKDF (reference sequence). The CDR3 loop spans 15 amino acids. CDR3 residues: CATSRVQGARTGYTF. The full variable domain, rest sourced from reference TRBV15 and TRBJ1-2, is DAMVIQNPRYQVTQFGKPVTLSCSQTLNHNVMYWYQQKSSQAPKLLFHYYDKDFNNEADTPDNFQSRRPNTSFCFLDIRSPGLGDTAMYLCATSRVQGARTGYTFGSGTRLTVV.

The V and J genes are TRBV5-1 and TRBJ2-7. This CDR3 comprises 12 residues. Germline V gene data show CDR1 as SGHRS and CDR2 as YFSETQ. The CDR3 here is CASSRTNYEQYF.

This chain links TRBV28 with TRBJ1-5; TCRdb's D call, TRBD1, is unchecked because there is no DNA. Germline V gene data show CDR1 as MDHEN and CDR2 as SYDVKM. This CDR3 is 15 amino acids long. The CDR3 reads CASSVGTGQNQPQHF.

The chain carries TRBV6-5 and TRBJ1-4; TCRdb proposes TRBD1, but this gene call is untestable without DNA. The CDR3 is 17 amino acids. Germline values: CDR1 MNHEY, CDR2 SVGAGI. The CDR3: CASSYSRGTGSSEKLFF.

The V call is TRBV6-5, the J call TRBJ2-2. CDR1 and CDR2 (germline): MNHEY, SVGAGI. The length of the CDR3 is 13 residues. The CDR3 loop is CASTVHGSGELFF.

J is TRBJ2-2 and V is TRBV2; TCRdb calls TRBD1, which cannot be checked without DNA. This CDR3 spans 16 amino acids. Per germline, CDR1 SNHLY and CDR2 FYNNEI. The CDR3 reads CASSERAGGGTGELFF.

This chain links TRBV12-3 or TRBV12-4 with TRBJ1-2; as DNA is missing, the TRBD1 call by TCRdb cannot be tested. The CDR3 is 13 residues long. CDR3: CASSAGSAYGYTF.

The chain links TRBV7-9 to TRBJ2-7; the D gene TCRdb calls, TRBD2, cannot be checked with no DNA. This CDR3 spans 15 amino acids. Germline CDR1 is SEHNR and CDR2 is FQNEAQ (reference sequence). CDR3 residues: CASSFPGLATYEQYF.

The chain has TRBV6-1 and TRBJ2-1; absent DNA, TCRdb's TRBD2 call cannot be checked. CDR1 and CDR2 from the germline V gene are MNHNS and SASEGT. The CDR3 extends over 16 amino acids. The CDR3 loop reads CASSRGAGGRYNEQFF.

This CDR3 is CASSLLWDTEAFF. The J gene is TRBJ1-1, the V gene TRBV5-6. The V gene's germline CDR1 is SGHDT and CDR2 YYEEEE. This CDR3 has 13 amino acids.

The J gene is TRBJ2-4, the V gene TRBV29-1; there is no DNA to check the TCRdb D call of TRBD2. Germline V gene sequence: CDR1 SQVTM, CDR2 ANQGSEA. This CDR3 spans 15 amino acids. The CDR3 here is CSVRADDLAKNMQYF.

The chain carries TRBV14 and TRBJ2-1; without DNA, the TCRdb call of TRBD2 cannot be checked. Germline CDR1 reads SGHDN; CDR2 reads FVKESK. The CDR3 totals 15 residues. The chain's CDR3 is CASSQVVISRNEQFF.

The chain links TRBV7-2 to TRBJ2-2; TCRdb lists TRBD2, though no DNA is available to test this call. Germline V gene sequence: CDR1 SGHTA, CDR2 FQGNSA. This CDR3 contains 15 residues. The CDR3 protein is CASSPTASGGGELFF. The full variable domain, its missing parts supplied by reference TRBV7-2 and TRBJ2-2, is GAGVSQSPSNKVTEKGKDVELRCDPISGHTALYWYRQSLGQGLEFLIYFQGNSAPDKSGLPSDRFSAERTGGSVSTLTIQRTQQEDSAVYLCASSPTASGGGELFFGEGSRLTVL.

V gene TRBV29-1 combines with J gene TRBJ2-1; TCRdb calls TRBD1, which cannot be checked without DNA. There are 14 residues in the CDR3. Per the germline V gene, CDR1 is SQVTM and CDR2 is ANQGSEA. The CDR3 loop is CSVAAHGGASEQFF.

The genes are TRBV5-6 and TRBJ2-5; the TRBD1 assignment by TCRdb is unverifiable without DNA. This CDR3 has 17 amino acids. Germline V gives CDR1 SGHDT, CDR2 YYEEEE. CDR3 region: CASSLRSGGLREETQYF. The whole variable domain, filled in from reference TRBV5-6 and TRBJ2-5, reads DAGVTQSPTHLIKTRGQQVTLRCSPKSGHDTVSWYQQALGQGPQFIFQYYEEEERQRGNFPDRFSGHQFPNYSSELNVNALLLGDSALYLCASSLRSGGLREETQYFGPGTRLLVL.

The chain is built from TRBV19 and TRBJ1-1; TCRdb indicates TRBD1, and absent DNA this call remains unverified. The CDR3 is 17 amino acids. Germline V gene sequence: CDR1 LNHDA, CDR2 SQIVND (reference sequence). CDR3 in amino acids: CASSIGRGRKLNTEAFF. The full variable domain, completed using reference TRBV19 and TRBJ1-1, is DGGITQSPKYLFRKEGQNVTLSCEQNLNHDAMYWYRQDPGQGLRLIYYSQIVNDFQKGDIAEGYSVSREKKESFPLTVTSAQKNPTAFYLCASSIGRGRKLNTEAFFGQGTRLTVV.

This chain connects TRBV7-2 to TRBJ2-2; with no DNA, the TCRdb D assignment of TRBD1 cannot be verified. The V gene's germline CDR1 is SGHTA and CDR2 FQGNSA. The CDR3 is 14 residues long. This chain's CDR3 is CGVGPPWDTGELFF.

V usage is TRBV18 and J usage is TRBJ2-1; TCRdb's D call, TRBD2, is unchecked because there is no DNA. The CDR3 is 16 residues long. CDR1 is KGHSH and CDR2 is LQKENI in the germline V gene. The CDR3 loop is CASSPLGPPQGNEQFF.

This chain links TRBV2 with TRBJ2-7; the D call of TRBD2 rests on TCRdb alone, since no DNA is present to check it. Germline V lookup: CDR1 SNHLY, CDR2 FYNNEI. CDR3 length: 14 residues. CDR3 amino acids: CATGGTRPAYEQYF.